Presented here are 26 T cell receptor beta chains from one specimen sequenced in a study of monozygotic twins with cystic fibrosis. The method was immunoSEQ multiplex PCR; TCRdb's version includes in-frame clones alone and lacks a portion of them. The sample lists roughly 25,000 clones, approximately 96% occurring once. Sequences were obtained from blood. These TCRs come from a girl aged 2 to 9 with cystic fibrosis.

The chain links TRBV4-3 to TRBJ2-1; D not resolved. The CDR3 is 16 residues long. The V gene lost 0 bases and the J gene lost 0 bases, with 9 bases spanning the gap. CDR1 and CDR2 (germline): LGHNA, YSLEER. CDR3: CASSQDTISSYNEQFF. The CDR3 DNA sequence: TGCGCCAGCAGCCAAGATACGATCAGCTCCTACAATGAGCAGTTCTTC.

As DNA, the CDR3 is TGCGCCAGCAGCCCCCAAATCGACTACGAGCAGTACTTC. Amino acids: CASSPQIDYEQYF. The chain is built from TRBV4-1 and TRBJ2-7; no clear D. This CDR3 is 13 amino acids long. V was shortened by 4 bases and J by 3 bases, with 10 bases between the two germline ends. The germline gives CDR1 MGHRA, CDR2 YSYEKL.

This clone was counted once. The chain employs TRBV29-1 and TRBJ2-1, with 7 bases fitting TRBD2. The CDR3 runs 13 residues. The germline V gene encodes CDR1 SQVTM and CDR2 ANQGSEA. V lost 5 bases to trimming and J lost 3 bases; unmatched junction nucleotides: 4. The CDR3 spells CSVWTRFYNEQFF. In DNA form, the CDR3 reads TGCAGCGTTTGGACTAGATTCTACAATGAGCAGTTCTTC.

The gene calls are TRBV9 and TRBJ2-1, with D unclear. The CDR3 is 14 residues long. Germline assignment: CDR1 SGDLS and CDR2 YYNGEE. V was cut by 3 bases and J by 4 bases, with 11 bases left in between. The CDR3 DNA sequence: TGTGCCAGCAGCGCCGGGCGAGGTTACAATGAGCAGTTCTTC. Translation: CASSAGRGYNEQFF.

V is TRBV18 and J is TRBJ2-6; 8 nucleotides agree with TRBD1. The V segment lost 3 bases and the J segment 0 bases; nucleotides outside the gene matches: 7. The CDR3 is 18 amino acids. Germline V gene lookup returns CDR1 KGHSH and CDR2 LQKENI. As DNA, the CDR3 is TGTGCCAGCTCACCTGCGGGACAGGTTTCCTCTGGGGCCAACGTCCTGACTTTC. Residues: CASSPAGQVSSGANVLTF.

This chain links TRBV4-1 with TRBJ2-1; 14 positions match TRBD2. The CDR3 is 20 amino acids. The germline gives CDR1 MGHRA, CDR2 YSYEKL. V lost 3 bases to trimming and J lost 0 bases; unmatched junction nucleotides: 10. CDR3 sequence: CASSHPGLAGVQSSYNEQFF. Written as DNA, the CDR3 is TGCGCCAGCAGCCATCCGGGACTAGCGGGAGTCCAAAGCTCCTACAATGAGCAGTTCTTC.

The chain uses TRBV28 and TRBJ1-2, with 8 bases that match TRBD1. The CDR3 runs to 13 residues. CDR1 is MDHEN, CDR2 SYDVKM, per germline. After removal of 5 bases from V and 8 bases from J, the junction contained 7 bases not matched to a gene. This chain's CDR3 is CASSPDRGRGYTF. The CDR3 nucleotides are TGTGCCAGCAGTCCCGACAGGGGCCGGGGCTACACCTTC.

The chain links TRBV9 to TRBJ1-5, with 7 bases lining up with TRBD1. Losses at the gene ends were 3 bases for V and 2 bases for J; bases not matched to a gene: 2. Germline assignment: CDR1 SGDLS and CDR2 YYNGEE. The CDR3 length is 14 residues. The CDR3 DNA reads as TGTGCCAGCAGCGGACAGGGCGGCAATCAGCCCCAGCATTTT. Its protein product is CASSGQGGNQPQHF.

The CDR3 here is CASRGGGSYEQYF. CDR3 in DNA: TGTGCCAGCAGGGGGGGTGGGAGCTACGAGCAGTACTTC. The V and J genes are TRBV6-5 and TRBJ2-7, with D tentatively TRBD2 (6 bases). Per germline, CDR1 MNHEY and CDR2 SVGAGI. Trimming shortened V by 6 bases and J by 3 bases, and 12 bases separated the two germline ends. This CDR3 is built from 13 residues.

The chain joins TRBV19 to TRBJ2-1; D gene unclear. The V gene lost 2 bases and the J gene lost 9 bases, with 8 bases spanning the gap. The CDR3 covers 12 residues. Germline CDR1 and CDR2: LNHDA and SQIVND (reference sequence). CDR3 loop: CASSILASEQFF. The CDR3 DNA reads as TGTGCCAGTAGTATACTGGCCAGTGAGCAGTTCTTC.

The chain is built from TRBV4-1 and TRBJ2-7; TRBD2 is a possible D gene (6 bases). The CDR3 has 13 amino acids. The V and J ends lost 4 bases and 2 bases respectively, with 9 bases between them. Germline CDR1 reads MGHRA; CDR2 reads YSYEKL. For the CDR3, the DNA is TGCGCCAGCAGCCGGGACTTAACCTACGAGCAGTACTTC. It is translated as CASSRDLTYEQYF.

The V call is TRBV6-5, the J call TRBJ1-2; D is perhaps TRBD1 (6 bases). The CDR3 sequence is 15 residues long. Trimming pared 5 bases from V and 4 bases from J, leaving 17 bases between. The germline gives CDR1 MNHEY, CDR2 SVGAGI. Here the CDR3 DNA reads TGTGCCAGCAGTCCCGTCGGGGGGCCGGTCTATGGCTACACCTTC. Amino acid sequence: CASSPVGGPVYGYTF.

This chain connects TRBV5-1 to TRBJ2-5; D is ambiguous. The CDR3 contains 13 residues. V was cut by 1 base and J by 4 bases, with 8 bases left in between. From germline, CDR1 is SGHRS and CDR2 YFSETQ. Written as DNA, the CDR3 is TGCGCCAGCAGCTTGTGGGCCGGAGAGACCCAGTACTTC. Amino acid sequence: CASSLWAGETQYF.

This clone was counted a single time. The chain combines TRBV4-3 with TRBJ2-2; 8 bases are a match to TRBD1. Germline V CDR1 and CDR2: LGHNA, YSLEER. This CDR3 has 16 residues. Trimming at V came to 4 bases and at J to 2 bases, leaving 6 bases not matched to a gene. CDR3 loop: CASSRAGTGNTGELFF. DNA of the CDR3: TGCGCCAGCAGCCGAGCCGGGACAGGAAACACCGGGGAGCTGTTTTTT.

The rearrangement links TRBV9 to TRBJ2-2; TRBD1 matches 11 bases. CDR3 length equals 17 residues. Germline assignment: CDR1 SGDLS and CDR2 YYNGEE. V gave up 4 bases and J gave up 2 bases; unmatched junction bases: 7. The CDR3, as DNA: TGTGCCAGCAGCTTCGGACAGGGGGCGGGTAACACCGGGGAGCTGTTTTTT. This sequence encodes CASSFGQGAGNTGELFF.

The chain is built from TRBV6-1 and TRBJ2-3; TRBD2 agrees at 8 bases. From germline, CDR1 is MNHNS and CDR2 SASEGT. The V gene end was trimmed by 2 bases and the J gene end by 6 bases; junction bases not matched to a gene: 4. The CDR3 contains 14 residues. As DNA, the CDR3 is TGTGCCAGCAGTGAACGGGGGGGATATGATACGCAGTATTTT. It encodes CASSERGGYDTQYF.

The genes are TRBV20-1 and TRBJ2-7; D uncertain. With 3 bases removed from V and 5 bases from J, the gap between germline ends came to 8 bases. Germline V gene lookup returns CDR1 DFQATT and CDR2 SNEGSKA (reference sequence). This CDR3 has 11 residues. The DNA of the CDR3 is TGCAGTGCTAGCGATATAGACGAGCAGTACTTC. Translating it yields CSASDIDEQYF.

This chain links TRBV7-3 with TRBJ2-1; D may be TRBD1 (5 bases). The V gene's germline CDR1 is SGHTA and CDR2 FQGTGA. The CDR3 covers 14 residues. V was clipped by 5 bases and J by 5 bases, with 13 bases between them. The CDR3 nucleotides read TGTGCCAGCAGCCGGAGAAACAGGAACAATGAGCAGTTCTTC. It yields the protein CASSRRNRNNEQFF.

The chain uses TRBV25-1 and TRBJ2-3; possibly TRBD1 for D (5 bases). V was pared by 6 bases and J by 5 bases, with 21 bases between. The CDR3 sequence is 16 residues long. Germline values: CDR1 MGHDK, CDR2 SYGVNS. The CDR3 loop reads CASSSPGHLALDTQYF. The CDR3 coding sequence is TGTGCCAGCAGCTCTCCCGGACATTTGGCCCTAGATACGCAGTATTTT.

V usage is TRBV6-1 and J usage is TRBJ2-3; D uncertain. Germline V gene sequence: CDR1 MNHNS, CDR2 SASEGT. V was trimmed by 0 bases and J by 2 bases, leaving 6 bases between them. The CDR3 covers 14 residues. CDR3 sequence reads: CASSEARNTDTQYF. In nucleotides, the CDR3 is TGTGCCAGCAGTGAAGCCAGGAACACAGATACGCAGTATTTT.

The J gene is TRBJ1-4, the V gene TRBV6-5; D remains ambiguous. Between the trimmed V and J ends, which lost 6 bases and 5 bases, there was a span of 16 bases. Germline V gene lookup returns CDR1 MNHEY and CDR2 SVGAGI. There are 15 residues in the CDR3. CDR3 sequence reads: CASRGSGIRNEKLFF. CDR3 DNA: TGTGCCAGCAGGGGGTCGGGAATTAGAAATGAAAAACTGTTTTTT.

This chain uses TRBV15 with TRBJ2-3; 14 bases are shared with TRBD2. The CDR3 extends over 14 amino acids. The germline V gene encodes CDR1 LNHNV and CDR2 YYDKDF (reference sequence). V was clipped by 5 bases and J by 7 bases; unmatched bases: 2. The CDR3 nucleotides are TGTGCCACCAGCGGGACTAGCGGGAGAAATACGCAGTATTTT. It encodes CATSGTSGRNTQYF.

The chain combines TRBV5-1 with TRBJ1-2; D is ambiguous. Deletions cut 2 bases from V and 4 bases from J, with 6 bases between. The CDR3 loop spans 12 amino acids. Germline CDR1 is SGHRS and CDR2 is YFSETQ. The CDR3 loop is CASSFSSYGYTF. The CDR3, as DNA: TGCGCCAGCAGCTTCTCCAGCTATGGCTACACCTTC.

This chain connects TRBV5-6 to TRBJ2-7; D gene unclear. The CDR3 consists of 12 residues. Per germline, CDR1 SGHDT and CDR2 YYEEEE. Trimming removed 0 bases at V and 4 bases at J, with 5 bases between. CDR3 nucleotide sequence: TGTGCCAGCAGCTTGGAGAGATACGAGCAGTACTTC. Amino acids: CASSLERYEQYF.

This chain joins TRBV27 and TRBJ2-4, with no clear D. Trimming removed 4 bases from V and 2 bases from J, with 3 bases in between. Per the germline V gene, CDR1 is MNHEY and CDR2 is SMNVEV (reference sequence). This CDR3 comprises 12 residues. The CDR3 is CASSSPKNIQYF. Here the CDR3 DNA reads TGTGCCAGCAGTTCCCCCAAAAACATTCAGTACTTC.

The V and J genes are TRBV6-5 and TRBJ1-5, with D unclear. This CDR3 contains 16 residues. Germline V gene sequence: CDR1 MNHEY, CDR2 SVGAGI. V lost 2 bases and J 3 bases, leaving 14 bases between the germline ends. The CDR3 sequence is CASSYGGTAYNQPQHF. The CDR3 bases are TGTGCCAGCAGTTACGGCGGCACGGCCTACAATCAGCCCCAGCATTTT.